The source of this TCR beta chain is a study of OX40 agonist ivuxolimab in advanced cancers. Study-level background: Hepatocellular carcinoma, melanoma, renal cell or head and neck cancer occurred in dose-escalation patients. Therapy given before enrollment (anti-PD-1, anti-PD-L1 or anti-CTLA-4) was allowed, and around 40% had some.

About this clone: Its antigen is undetermined.

The repertoire was sequenced with immunoSEQ multiplex PCR; TCRdb's copy has only in-frame clones and lacks some. The sample lists more than 85,000 clones; roughly 91% were seen once. The germline V gene encodes CDR1 MNHEY and CDR2 SMNVEV (reference sequence). The V gene lost 6 bases and the J gene lost 8 bases, with 27 bases spanning the gap. The CDR3 loop spans 17 amino acids. Study conclusions and caveats: Nonresponders included some who also had low normalized T-cell clonal expansion. CD4+ and CD8+ T cells in blood underwent clonal expansion by week 6 at 0.1 to 3.0 mg/kg.

The genes are TRBV27 and TRBJ2-3; D is possibly TRBD1 or TRBD2 (6 bases each). The source of this sequence is an adult with an advanced solid tumor such as melanoma, head and neck, liver or kidney cancer. This specimen was CD4+ or CD8+ T cells sorted from blood, taken in a trial of the OX40 agonist ivuxolimab. The CDR3 nucleotides read TGTGCCAGCAGGAATGGGCATCTCGGGAGTGCACAGGGTACGCAGTATTTT. This sequence encodes CASRNGHLGSAQGTQYF.